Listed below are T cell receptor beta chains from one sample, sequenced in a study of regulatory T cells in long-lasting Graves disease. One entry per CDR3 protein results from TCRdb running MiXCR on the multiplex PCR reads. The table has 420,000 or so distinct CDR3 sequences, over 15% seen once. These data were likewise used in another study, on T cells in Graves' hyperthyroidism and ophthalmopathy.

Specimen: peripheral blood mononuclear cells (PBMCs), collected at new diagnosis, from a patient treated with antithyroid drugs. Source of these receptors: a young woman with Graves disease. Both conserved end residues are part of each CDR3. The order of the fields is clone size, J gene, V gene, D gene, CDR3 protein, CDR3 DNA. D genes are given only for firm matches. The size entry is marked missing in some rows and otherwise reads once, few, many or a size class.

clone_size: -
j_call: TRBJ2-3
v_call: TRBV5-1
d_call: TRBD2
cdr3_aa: CASSRGGRVRDTQYF
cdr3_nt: TGCGCCAGCAGCCGGGGGGGCAGGGTTAGAGATACGCAGTATTTT

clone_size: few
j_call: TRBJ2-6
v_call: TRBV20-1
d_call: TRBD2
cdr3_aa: CSARDMGGAGANVLTF
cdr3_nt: TGCAGTGCTAGAGATATGGGGGGGGCTGGGGCCAACGTCCTGACTTTC

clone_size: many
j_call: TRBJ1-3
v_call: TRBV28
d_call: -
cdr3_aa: CATQKGNTIYF
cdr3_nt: TGTGCCACGCAGAAAGGAAACACCATATATTTT

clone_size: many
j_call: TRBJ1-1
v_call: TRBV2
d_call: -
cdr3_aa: CASGSRGGLGTEAFF
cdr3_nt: TGTGCCAGCGGGTCCCGCGGGGGGCTGGGAACTGAAGCTTTCTTT

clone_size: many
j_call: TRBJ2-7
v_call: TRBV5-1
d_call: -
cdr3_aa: CATAALGRSEQYF
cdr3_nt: TGCGCCACTGCAGCCCTCGGCCGCTCCGAGCAGTACTTC

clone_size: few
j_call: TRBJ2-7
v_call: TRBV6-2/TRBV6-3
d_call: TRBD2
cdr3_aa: CASNLSGRVPYEQYF
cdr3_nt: TGTGCCAGCAATCTTAGCGGGAGGGTCCCCTACGAGCAGTACTTC

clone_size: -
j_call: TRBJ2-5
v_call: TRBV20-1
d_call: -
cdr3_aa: CSARSAASLYQETQYF
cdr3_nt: TGCAGTGCTAGATCGGCCGCGTCGTTGTACCAAGAGACCCAGTACTTC

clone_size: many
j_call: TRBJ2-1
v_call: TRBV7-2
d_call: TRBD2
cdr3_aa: CASSLLRGGFYNEQFF
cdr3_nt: TGTGCCAGCAGCTTATTGCGGGGGGGGTTCTACAATGAGCAGTTCTTC

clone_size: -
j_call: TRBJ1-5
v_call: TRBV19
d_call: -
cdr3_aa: CASSLPGGLYNQPQHF
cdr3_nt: TGTGCCAGTAGTTTACCGGGGGGCTTGTACAATCAGCCCCAGCATTTT

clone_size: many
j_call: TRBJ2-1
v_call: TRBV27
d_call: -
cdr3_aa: CASRVGNEQFF
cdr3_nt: TGTGCCAGCAGGGTTGGTAATGAGCAGTTCTTC

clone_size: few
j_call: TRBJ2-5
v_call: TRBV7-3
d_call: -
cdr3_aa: CASSLRRGGGETQYF
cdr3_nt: TGTGCCAGCAGCTTGCGTAGGGGGGGAGGAGAGACCCAGTACTTC

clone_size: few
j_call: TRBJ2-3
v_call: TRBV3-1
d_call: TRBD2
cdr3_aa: CASSKWGTSGSLDTQYF
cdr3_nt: TGTGCCAGCAGCAAGTGGGGGACTAGCGGGTCCCTAGATACGCAGTATTTT

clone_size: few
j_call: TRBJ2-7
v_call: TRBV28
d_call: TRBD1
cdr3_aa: CATDRDSYEQYF
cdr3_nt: TGTGCCACCGACAGGGACTCCTACGAGCAGTACTTC

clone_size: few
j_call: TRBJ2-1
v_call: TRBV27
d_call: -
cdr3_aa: CAKIRDGYNEQFF
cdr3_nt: TGTGCCAAAATCCGGGACGGCTACAATGAGCAGTTCTTC

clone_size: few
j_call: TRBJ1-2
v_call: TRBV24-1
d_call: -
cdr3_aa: CATSDLGQPGGYTF
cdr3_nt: TGTGCCACCAGTGATTTGGGACAGCCTGGAGGCTACACCTTC

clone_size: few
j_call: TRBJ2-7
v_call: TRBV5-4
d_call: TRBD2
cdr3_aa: CASSPPGLAGLSEQYF
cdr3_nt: TGTGCCAGCAGCCCCCCGGGACTAGCGGGCCTCTCCGAGCAGTACTTC

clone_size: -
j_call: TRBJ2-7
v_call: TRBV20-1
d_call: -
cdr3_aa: CSAISGTPGYEQYF
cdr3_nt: TGCAGTGCTATCTCCGGGACCCCCGGGTACGAGCAGTACTTC

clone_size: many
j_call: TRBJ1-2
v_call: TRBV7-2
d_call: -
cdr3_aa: CASSLVQGDGYTF
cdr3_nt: TGTGCCAGCAGCTTAGTTCAGGGCGATGGCTACACCTTC

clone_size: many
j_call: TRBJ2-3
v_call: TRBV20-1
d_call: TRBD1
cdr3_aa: CTAWQGATDTQYF
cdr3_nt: TGCACGGCGTGGCAGGGGGCGACAGATACGCAGTATTTT

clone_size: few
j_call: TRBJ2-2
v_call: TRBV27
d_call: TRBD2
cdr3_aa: CASSLLAGLTGELFF
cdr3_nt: TGTGCCAGCAGTTTACTAGCGGGTCTAACCGGGGAGCTGTTTTTT

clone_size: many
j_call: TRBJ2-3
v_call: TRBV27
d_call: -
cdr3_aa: CASSLSVEDTDTQYF
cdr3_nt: TGTGCCAGCAGTTTATCGGTGGAGGACACAGATACGCAGTATTTT

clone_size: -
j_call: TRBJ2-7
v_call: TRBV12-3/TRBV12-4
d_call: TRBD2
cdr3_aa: CASSPRLAGGLNYEQYF
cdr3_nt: TGTGCCAGCAGTCCCCGACTAGCGGGAGGGCTAAACTACGAGCAGTACTTC

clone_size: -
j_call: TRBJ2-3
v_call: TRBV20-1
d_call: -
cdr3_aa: CSAQGVGFRDTQYF
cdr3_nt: TGCAGTGCCCAGGGAGTAGGGTTCCGGGATACGCAGTATTTT

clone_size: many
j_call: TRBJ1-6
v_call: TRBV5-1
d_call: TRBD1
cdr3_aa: CASRGTGPSPLHF
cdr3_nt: TGCGCCAGCAGGGGGACAGGGCCTTCACCCCTCCACTTT

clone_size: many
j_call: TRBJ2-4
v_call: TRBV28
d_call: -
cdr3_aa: CASSSAVAKNIQYF
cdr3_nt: TGTGCCAGCAGTTCCGCAGTGGCCAAAAACATTCAGTACTTC

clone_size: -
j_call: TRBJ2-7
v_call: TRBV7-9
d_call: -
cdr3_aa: CASTTGVGHEQYF
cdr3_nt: TGTGCCAGCACTACGGGGGTCGGACACGAGCAGTACTTC